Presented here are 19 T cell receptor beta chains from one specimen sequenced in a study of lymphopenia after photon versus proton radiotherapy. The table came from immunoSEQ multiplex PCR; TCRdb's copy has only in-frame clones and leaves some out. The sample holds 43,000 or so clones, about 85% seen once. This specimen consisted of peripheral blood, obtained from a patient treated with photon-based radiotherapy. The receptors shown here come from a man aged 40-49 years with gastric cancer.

The CDR3 loop is CASSHPQGATMANYGYTF. The CDR3 DNA sequence: TGTGCCAGCAGTCATCCCCAAGGGGCAACTATGGCCAACTATGGCTACACCTTC. The rearrangement uses TRBV2 and TRBJ1-2; D is perhaps TRBD1 (5 bases). The CDR3 totals 18 residues. The V gene lost 5 bases and the J gene lost 2 bases, with 24 bases spanning the gap. The germline CDR1 and CDR2 sequences are SNHLY and FYNNEI.

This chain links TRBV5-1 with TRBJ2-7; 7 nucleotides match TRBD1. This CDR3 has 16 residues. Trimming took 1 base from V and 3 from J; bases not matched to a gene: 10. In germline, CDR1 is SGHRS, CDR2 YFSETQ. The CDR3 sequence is CASSLSTGTALYEQYF. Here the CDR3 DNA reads TGCGCCAGCAGCTTGTCCACCGGGACAGCACTCTACGAGCAGTACTTC.

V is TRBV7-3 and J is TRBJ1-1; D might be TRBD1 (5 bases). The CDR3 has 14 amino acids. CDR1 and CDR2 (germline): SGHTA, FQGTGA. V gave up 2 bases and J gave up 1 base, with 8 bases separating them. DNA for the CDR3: TGTGCCAGCAGCTTAGGGGGACCGAACACTGAAGCTTTCTTT. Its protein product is CASSLGGPNTEAFF.

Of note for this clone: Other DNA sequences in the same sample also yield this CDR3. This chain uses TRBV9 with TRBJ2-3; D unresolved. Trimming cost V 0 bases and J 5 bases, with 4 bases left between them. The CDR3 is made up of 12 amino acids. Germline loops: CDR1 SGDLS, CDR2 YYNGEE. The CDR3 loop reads CASSVGGDTQYF. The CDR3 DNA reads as TGTGCCAGCAGCGTAGGCGGAGATACGCAGTATTTT.

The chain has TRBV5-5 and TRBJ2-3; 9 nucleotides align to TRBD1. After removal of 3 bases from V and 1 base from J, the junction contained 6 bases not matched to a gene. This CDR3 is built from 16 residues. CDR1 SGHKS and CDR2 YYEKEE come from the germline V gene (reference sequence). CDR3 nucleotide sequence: TGTGCCAGCAGCTCCCTTAGGACAGGGGGCACAGATACGCAGTATTTT. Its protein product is CASSSLRTGGTDTQYF.

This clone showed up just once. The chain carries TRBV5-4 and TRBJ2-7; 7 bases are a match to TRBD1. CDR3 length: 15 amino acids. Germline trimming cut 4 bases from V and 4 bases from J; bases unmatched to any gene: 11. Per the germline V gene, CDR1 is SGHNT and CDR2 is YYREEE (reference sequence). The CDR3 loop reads CASSPGPQGDYEQYF. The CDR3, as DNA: TGTGCCAGCAGCCCCGGCCCCCAGGGGGATTACGAGCAGTACTTC.

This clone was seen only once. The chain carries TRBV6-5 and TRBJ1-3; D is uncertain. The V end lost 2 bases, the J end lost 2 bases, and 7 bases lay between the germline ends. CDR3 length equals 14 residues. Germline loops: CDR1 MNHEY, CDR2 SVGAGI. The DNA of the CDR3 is TGTGCCAGCAGTTACAAAAACGCTGGAAACACCATATATTTT. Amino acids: CASSYKNAGNTIYF.

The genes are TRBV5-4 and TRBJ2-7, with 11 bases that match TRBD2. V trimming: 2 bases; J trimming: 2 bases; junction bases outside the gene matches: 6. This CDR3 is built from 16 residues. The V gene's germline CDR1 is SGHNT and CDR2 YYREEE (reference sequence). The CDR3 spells CASSLGTSGTTYEQYF. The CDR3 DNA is TGTGCCAGCAGCTTAGGGACTAGCGGAACTACCTACGAGCAGTACTTC.

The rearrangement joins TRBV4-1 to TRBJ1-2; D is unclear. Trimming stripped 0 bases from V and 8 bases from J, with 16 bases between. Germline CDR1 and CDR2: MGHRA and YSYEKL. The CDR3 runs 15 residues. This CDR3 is CASSQERYLAIGYTF. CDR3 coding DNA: TGCGCCAGCAGCCAAGAAAGATATCTAGCTATCGGCTACACCTTC.

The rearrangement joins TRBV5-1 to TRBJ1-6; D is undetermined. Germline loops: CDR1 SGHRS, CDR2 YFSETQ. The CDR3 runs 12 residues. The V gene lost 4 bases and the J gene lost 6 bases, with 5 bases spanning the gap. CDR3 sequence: CASSGSNSPLHF. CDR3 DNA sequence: TGCGCCAGCAGCGGCTCTAATTCACCCCTCCACTTT.

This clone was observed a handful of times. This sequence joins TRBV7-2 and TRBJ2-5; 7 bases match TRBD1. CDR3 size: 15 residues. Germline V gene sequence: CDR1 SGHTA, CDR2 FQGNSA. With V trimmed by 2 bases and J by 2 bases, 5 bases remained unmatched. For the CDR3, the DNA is TGTGCCAGCAGCTTACGCGGCAGGGGGCAAGAGACCCAGTACTTC. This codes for CASSLRGRGQETQYF.

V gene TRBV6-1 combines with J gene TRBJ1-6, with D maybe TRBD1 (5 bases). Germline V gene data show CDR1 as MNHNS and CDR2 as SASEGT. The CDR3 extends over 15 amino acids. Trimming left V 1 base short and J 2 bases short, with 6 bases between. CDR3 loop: CASSEDRTYNSPLHF. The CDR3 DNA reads TGTGCCAGCAGTGAAGACAGGACCTATAATTCACCCCTCCACTTT.

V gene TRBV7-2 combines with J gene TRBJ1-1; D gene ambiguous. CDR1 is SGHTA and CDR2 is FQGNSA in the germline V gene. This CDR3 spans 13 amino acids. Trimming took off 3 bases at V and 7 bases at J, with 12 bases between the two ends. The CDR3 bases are TGTGCCAGCAGCTTTTCCGGGCCGGGTGAAGCTTTCTTT. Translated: CASSFSGPGEAFF.

The CDR3 DNA follows: TGTGCCAGCAGCTTATCGGCAGGGAAAAACACCGGGGAGCTGTTTTTT. This codes for CASSLSAGKNTGELFF. V and J are TRBV7-9 and TRBJ2-2; possible D gene TRBD1, 5 bases. The CDR3 has 16 amino acids. CDR1 and CDR2 from the germline V gene are SEHNR and FQNEAQ (reference sequence). Trimming shortened V by 2 bases and J by 2 bases, and 12 bases separated the two germline ends.

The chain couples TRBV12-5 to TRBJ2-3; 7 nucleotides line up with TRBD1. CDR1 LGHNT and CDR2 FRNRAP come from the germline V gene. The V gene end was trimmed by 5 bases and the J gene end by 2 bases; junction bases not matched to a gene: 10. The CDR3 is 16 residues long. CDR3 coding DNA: TGTGCTAGTGGTCTGGACAGGTTCTCTCTCACAGATACGCAGTATTTT. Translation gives CASGLDRFSLTDTQYF.

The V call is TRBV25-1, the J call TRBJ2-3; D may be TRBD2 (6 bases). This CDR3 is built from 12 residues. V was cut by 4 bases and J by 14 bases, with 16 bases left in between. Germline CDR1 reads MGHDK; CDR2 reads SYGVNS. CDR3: CASSVGGEARYF. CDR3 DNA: TGTGCCAGCAGTGTTGGCGGGGAGGCTCGGTATTTT.

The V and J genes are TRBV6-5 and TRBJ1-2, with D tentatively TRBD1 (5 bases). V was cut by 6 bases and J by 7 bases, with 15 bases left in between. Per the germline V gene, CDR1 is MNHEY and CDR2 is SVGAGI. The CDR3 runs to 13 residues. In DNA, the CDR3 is TGTGCCAGCAGCCCCGGGGCCCAGGGTGGCTACACCTTC. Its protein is CASSPGAQGGYTF.

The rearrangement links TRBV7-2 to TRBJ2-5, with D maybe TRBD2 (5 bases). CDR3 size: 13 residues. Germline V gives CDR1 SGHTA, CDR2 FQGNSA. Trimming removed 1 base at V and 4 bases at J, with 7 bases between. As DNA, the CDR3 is TGTGCCAGCAGCTTAGGAGGGTTAGAGACCCAGTACTTC. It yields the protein CASSLGGLETQYF. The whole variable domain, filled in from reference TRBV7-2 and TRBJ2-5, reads GAGVSQSPSNKVTEKGKDVELRCDPISGHTALYWYRQSLGQGLEFLIYFQGNSAPDKSGLPSDRFSAERTGGSVSTLTIQRTQQEDSAVYLCASSLGGLETQYFGPGTRLLVL.

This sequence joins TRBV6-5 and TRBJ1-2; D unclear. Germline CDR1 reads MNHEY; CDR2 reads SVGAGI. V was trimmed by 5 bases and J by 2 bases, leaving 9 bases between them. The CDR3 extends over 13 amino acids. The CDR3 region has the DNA TGTGCCAGCAGTGCGACAAGCAACTATGGCTACACCTTC. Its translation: CASSATSNYGYTF.